This is a list of T cell receptor beta chains from one sample in a study of T-cell reconstitution after alpha-beta-depleted transplantation in children. TCRdb fed the PCR reads into MiXCR, producing one record per CDR3 protein. The data hold approximately 800,000 distinct CDR3 sequences, with 15% to 20% observed a single time. The starting material was PBMCs, mostly from graft donor cells, obtained 360 days after TCRalphabeta/CD19-depleted stem cell transplant. The source is a male patient aged 10 to 17 who had a stem cell transplant for acute lymphoblastic leukemia, so the T cells may come from the graft donor. Both conserved end residues are part of each CDR3. The D gene is left open where the match is weak. Expanded clones are given a class, and other clones once, few, many or no size at all.

v_gene	j_gene	d_gene	abundance	CDR3nt	CDR3aa
TRBV25-1	TRBJ2-1	NA	few	TGTGCCAGCAGTCCCCGGGGGCGATCTAATGAGCAGTTCTTC	CASSPRGRSNEQFF
TRBV20-1	TRBJ2-6	TRBD2	NA	TGCAGTGCTAACGAAGGACTAGCGGGGATCTCTGGGGCCAACGTCCTGACTTTC	CSANEGLAGISGANVLTF
TRBV20-1	TRBJ1-1	NA	NA	TGCAGTGCTAGGGGTAGGTCAGGGTTGAACACTGAAGCTTTCTTT	CSARGRSGLNTEAFF
TRBV20-1	TRBJ2-7	TRBD1	NA	TGCAGTGCTTTAGACAGGGGGCGTTCCTACGAGCAGTACTTC	CSALDRGRSYEQYF
TRBV12-3/TRBV12-4	TRBJ2-1	NA	few	TGTGCCAGCAGTCCACGGGACCTTAAGTACTCCTACAATGAGCAGTTCTTC	CASSPRDLKYSYNEQFF
TRBV27	TRBJ2-2	NA	many	TGTGCCAGCAGTTTATCAAGGAACACCGGGGAGCTGTTTTTT	CASSLSRNTGELFF
TRBV30	TRBJ1-5	NA	few	TGTGCCTGGAGTCTTGGCGGGCCATGGCCCCAGCATTTT	CAWSLGGPWPQHF
TRBV5-1	TRBJ2-7	NA	few	TGCGCCAGCAGCTTGAGGGAGAAGACCCTTTCCTACGAGCAGTACTTC	CASSLREKTLSYEQYF
TRBV7-9	TRBJ1-2	NA	few	TGTGCCAGCAGCTTAAGGATGAGCCCGCATCTCCTCTATGGCTACACCTTC	CASSLRMSPHLLYGYTF
TRBV4-1	TRBJ1-2	NA	few	TGCGCCAGCAGCCAAGACGACTTTCTTAACTATGGCTACACCTTC	CASSQDDFLNYGYTF
TRBV20-1	TRBJ2-1	NA	NA	TGCAGTGCTAGTTCAGGAGAGGGAAAGGGCTACAATGAGCAGTTCTTC	CSASSGEGKGYNEQFF
TRBV5-1	TRBJ2-5	TRBD1	NA	TGCGCCAGCAGCCCTACCGACAGGGGCCAAGAGACCCAGTACTTC	CASSPTDRGQETQYF
TRBV5-1	TRBJ2-7	TRBD1	NA	TGCGCCAGCAGCTTGAGTGCACGGACAGGAGTACCCTACGAGCAGTACTTC	CASSLSARTGVPYEQYF
TRBV2	TRBJ2-1	TRBD1	few	TGTGCCAGCAGCGAACGGACAGGGCACAATGAGCAGTTCTTC	CASSERTGHNEQFF
TRBV6-1	TRBJ1-2	TRBD1	NA	TGTGCCAGCAGCCCTCACAGGGGGCCTGGCTATGGCTACACCTTC	CASSPHRGPGYGYTF
TRBV4-2	TRBJ1-1	NA	NA	TGTGCCAGCAGCCAGGCCCAGGGGATTGGGTCTGAAGCTTTCTTT	CASSQAQGIGSEAFF
TRBV12-3/TRBV12-4	TRBJ2-1	NA	NA	TGTGCCAGCAGTTTGGAAAACAGCGGGTGGGGGCGCTCCTACAATGAGCAGTTCTTC	CASSLENSGWGRSYNEQFF
TRBV29-1	TRBJ2-1	NA	many	TGCAGCGTTGATAAATCGGGGACGGAGAATGAGCAGTTCTTC	CSVDKSGTENEQFF
TRBV15	TRBJ2-6	TRBD1	NA	TGTGCCACCAGCAGAGATCCCACACAGGGGAGAGTCTCTGGGGCCAACGTCCTGACTTTC	CATSRDPTQGRVSGANVLTF
TRBV11-1	TRBJ2-7	NA	NA	TGTGCCAGCAGCTTGAGACTAGTTGAAACCTACGAGCAGTACTTC	CASSLRLVETYEQYF
TRBV12-3/TRBV12-4	TRBJ2-1	NA	many	TGTGCCAGCAGTTTCGGGGACCCCGCTGAGCAGTTCTTC	CASSFGDPAEQFF
TRBV27	TRBJ2-7	TRBD1	NA	TGTGCCAGCAGTTTAGGGACAGGGGCGAATTACGAGCAGTACTTC	CASSLGTGANYEQYF
TRBV7-8	TRBJ2-3	NA	NA	TGTGCCAGCACCCGGTGGGGGAGAATCCGCACAGATACGCAGTATTTT	CASTRWGRIRTDTQYF
TRBV2	TRBJ2-7	TRBD2	NA	TGTGCCAGCAGACCAACCCCCAGCGGGAGACCTTACGAGCAGTACTTC	CASRPTPSGRPYEQYF
TRBV6-2/TRBV6-3	TRBJ1-1	TRBD1	few	TGTGCCAGCAGCCGAAGGGGACAGGGGGCGAGAGTTAGCGCTGAAGCTTTCTTT	CASSRRGQGARVSAEAFF
TRBV11-2	TRBJ2-1	NA	NA	TGTGCCAGCAGCTTAGAAAGGGAACCCTGGGAGCCCTTTGGCCCGCATGAGCAGTTCTTC	CASSLEREPWEPFGPHEQFF
TRBV6-5	TRBJ1-2	TRBD1	NA	TGTGCCAGCAGTTACGTGCCCCCGGGACAGGGCTATGGCTACACCTTC	CASSYVPPGQGYGYTF